This record looks at one TCR beta chain sequence and its context. V was shortened by 4 bases and J by 2 bases, with 15 bases between the two germline ends. From germline, CDR1 is MNHEY and CDR2 SVGEGT. The CDR3 length is 16 residues. This sample is drawn from a study of blood T cell repertoires in COVID-19. Sequenced by immunoSEQ multiplex PCR; TCRdb stores in-frame clones only, minus some. The sample lists 150,000 to 190,000 clones, under 90% seen once, with about 7.3% in the top ten. This receptor was taken from a man aged 50-59 years who had recovered from COVID-19. This sequence joins TRBV6-2 or TRBV6-3 and TRBJ1-5; a weak D match, TRBD1 (5 bases). Input material: PBMCs or T cells enriched from blood (not recorded which). The CDR3: CASSSDRQGGNQPQHF. Here the CDR3 DNA reads TGTGCCAGCAGTTCAGACCGGCAGGGTGGCAATCAGCCCCAGCATTTT.